This T cell receptor beta chain appears in the sequencing data of a study of T cell clonotyping in hematopoietic cell transplantation. Overall study results and limits: CD4 and CD8 repertoire contributions could not be separated without sorting. Recipient TCR diversity dropped after transplant; expanded clonotypes rose from day 30 to 180.

Assay: immunoSEQ multiplex PCR; the TCRdb copy retains only in-frame clones and omits some. The table has about 29,000 clones, around 90% seen once; the top ten hold over 8.5%. Points on this clone: Its specificity is unknown.

This CDR3 contains 15 residues. CDR1 is SGHTS and CDR2 is YDEGEE in the germline V gene. Trimming at V came to 2 bases and at J to 6 bases, leaving 7 bases not matched to a gene. The receptor was isolated from a female patient in her fifties who had an allogeneic stem cell transplant from a related donor, so the T cells may come from the graft donor. Some clones in this sample may be carry-over from other donors' samples. The sequencing here drew on PBMCs, taken 100 days after allogeneic stem cell transplant. The rearrangement joins TRBV5-8 to TRBJ2-1, with 8 bases aligning to TRBD2. DNA for the CDR3: TGTGCCAGCAGCTTCATCCAGCGGGGGTCCAATGAGCAGTTCTTC. Protein sequence: CASSFIQRGSNEQFF. The full variable domain, with the rest looked up from reference TRBV5-8 and TRBJ2-1, is EAGVTQSPTHLIKTRGQQATLRCSPISGHTSVYWYQQALGLGLQFLLWYDEGEERNRGNFPPRFSGRQFPNYSSELNVNALELEDSALYLCASSFIQRGSNEQFFGPGTRLTVL.